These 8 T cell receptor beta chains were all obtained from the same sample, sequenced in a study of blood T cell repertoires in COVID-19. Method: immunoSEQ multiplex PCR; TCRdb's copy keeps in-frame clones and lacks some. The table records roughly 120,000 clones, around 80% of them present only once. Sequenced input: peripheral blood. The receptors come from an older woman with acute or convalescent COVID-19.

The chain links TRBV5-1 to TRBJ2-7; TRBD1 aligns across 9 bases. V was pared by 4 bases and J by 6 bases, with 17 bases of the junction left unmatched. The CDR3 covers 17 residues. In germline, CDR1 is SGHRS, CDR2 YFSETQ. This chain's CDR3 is CASSQSTGTGFSGEQYV. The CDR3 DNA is TGCGCCAGCAGCCAATCCACCGGGACAGGGTTTAGTGGCGAGCAGTACGTC.

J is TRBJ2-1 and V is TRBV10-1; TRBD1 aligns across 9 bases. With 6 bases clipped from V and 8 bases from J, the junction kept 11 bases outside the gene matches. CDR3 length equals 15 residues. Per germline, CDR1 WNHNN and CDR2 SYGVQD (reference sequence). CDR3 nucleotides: TGCGCCAGCAGCGACCCGGGACAGGGTAGCGATGAGCAGTTCTTC. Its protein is CASSDPGQGSDEQFF.

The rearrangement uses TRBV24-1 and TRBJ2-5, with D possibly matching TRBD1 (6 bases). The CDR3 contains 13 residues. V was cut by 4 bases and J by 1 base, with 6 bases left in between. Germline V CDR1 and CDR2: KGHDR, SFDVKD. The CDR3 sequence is CATSETGQETQYF. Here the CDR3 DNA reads TGTGCCACCAGTGAGACAGGCCAAGAGACCCAGTACTTC.

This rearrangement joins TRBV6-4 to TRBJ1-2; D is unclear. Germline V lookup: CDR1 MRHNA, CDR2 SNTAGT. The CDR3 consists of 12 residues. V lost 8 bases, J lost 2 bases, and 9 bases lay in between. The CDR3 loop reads CASLNLNYGYTF. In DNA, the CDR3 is TGTGCCAGCTTAAACTTAAACTATGGCTACACCTTC.

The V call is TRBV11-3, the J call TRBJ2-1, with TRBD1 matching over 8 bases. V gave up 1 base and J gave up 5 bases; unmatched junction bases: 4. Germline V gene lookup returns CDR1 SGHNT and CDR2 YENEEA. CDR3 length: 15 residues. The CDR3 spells CASSLAGQGNNEQFF. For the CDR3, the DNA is TGTGCCAGCAGCTTAGCAGGACAGGGAAACAATGAGCAGTTCTTC.

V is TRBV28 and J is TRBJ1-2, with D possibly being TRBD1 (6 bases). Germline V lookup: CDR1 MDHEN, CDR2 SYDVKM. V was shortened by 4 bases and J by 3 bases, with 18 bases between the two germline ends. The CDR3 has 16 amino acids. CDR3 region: CASSSPGQTLYYGYTF. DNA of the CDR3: TGTGCCAGCAGTTCGCCTGGACAGACCCTGTACTATGGCTACACCTTC.

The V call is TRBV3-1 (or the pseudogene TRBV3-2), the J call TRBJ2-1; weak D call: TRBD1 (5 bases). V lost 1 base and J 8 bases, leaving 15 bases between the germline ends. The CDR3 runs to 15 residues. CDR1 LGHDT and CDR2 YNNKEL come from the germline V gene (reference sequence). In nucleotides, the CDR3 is TGTGCCAGCAGCCAAGCCACAGGAGTTCTTTATGAGCAGTTCTTC. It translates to CASSQATGVLYEQFF.

Here the CDR3 reads CASSPDNYGYTF. The CDR3 nucleotides read TGTGCCAGCAGCCCAGATAACTATGGCTACACCTTC. This chain connects TRBV9 to TRBJ1-2, with no clear D. The V gene's germline CDR1 is SGDLS and CDR2 YYNGEE. The V end lost 4 bases, the J end lost 1 base, and 5 bases lay between the germline ends. The CDR3 sequence is 12 residues long.